This T cell receptor beta chain was sequenced in a study of neurological immune-mediated disorders. Findings and limits, study-wide: Across subjects, expanded clones had no CDR3 amino acid sequences in common, pointing to private repertoires in all groups. Patients with HTLV-1-associated myelopathy showed the most TCR clonal expansion. Those with multiple sclerosis showed the least, falling below healthy controls.

The CDR3 loop spans 14 amino acids. Trimming removed 6 bases from V and 3 bases from J, with 15 bases in between. Germline V lookup: CDR1 DFQATT, CDR2 SNEGSKA (reference sequence). The unsorted libraries were produced from 2 million PBMCs held at -80 C. MiXCR, applied by TCRdb to the 5' RACE reads, yields one record per CDR3 protein. The sample shows 46,000 or so distinct CDR3 sequences, approximately 10% of them seen only once. This clonotype was recorded at least ten times. As yet, its antigen is unknown. The chain joins TRBV20-1 to TRBJ1-5; D not resolved. The sequenced material came from PBMCs. The TCR originated in a middle-aged woman with HTLV-1-associated myelopathy (HAM/TSP). This chain's CDR3 is CSARAPPANQPQHF. The DNA of the CDR3 is TGCAGTGCAAGGGCCCCGCCGGCCAATCAGCCCCAGCATTTT.